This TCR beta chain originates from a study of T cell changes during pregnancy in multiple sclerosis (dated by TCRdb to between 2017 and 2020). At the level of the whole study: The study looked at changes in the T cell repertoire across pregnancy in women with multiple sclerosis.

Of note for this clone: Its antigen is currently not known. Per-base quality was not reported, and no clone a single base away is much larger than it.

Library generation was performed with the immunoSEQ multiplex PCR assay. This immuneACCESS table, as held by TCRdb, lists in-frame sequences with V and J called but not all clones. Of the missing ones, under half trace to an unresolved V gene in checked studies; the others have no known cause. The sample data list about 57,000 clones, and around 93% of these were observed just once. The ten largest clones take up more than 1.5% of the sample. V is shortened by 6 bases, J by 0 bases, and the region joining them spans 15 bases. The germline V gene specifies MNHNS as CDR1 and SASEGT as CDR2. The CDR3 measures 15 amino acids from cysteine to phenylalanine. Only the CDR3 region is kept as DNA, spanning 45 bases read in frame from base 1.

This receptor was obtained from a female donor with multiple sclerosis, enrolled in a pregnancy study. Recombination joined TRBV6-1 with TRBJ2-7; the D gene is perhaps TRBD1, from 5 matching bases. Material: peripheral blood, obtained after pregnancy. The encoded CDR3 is CASSLNRPSSYEQYF. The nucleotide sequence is TGTGCCAGCAGCCTGAACAGGCCTAGCTCCTACGAGCAGTACTTC.